This T cell receptor beta chain originates from a study of spatial heterogeneity in lung cancer. Overall study: Each time, sequencing found more beta-chain sequences than alpha-chain sequences. Raw reads contained each unique TCR and UMI combination more than ten times on average.

As for time point: blood at routine non-recurrence follow-up after resection. No cells were sorted before sequencing. The whole RNA sequenced was extracted from tumor, nontumor lung or frozen PBMC. Using its own MiXCR run on the 5' RACE reads, TCRdb lists one record per CDR3 protein. The profile shows approximately 12,000 distinct CDR3 sequences, about 9.4% of them singletons. This clonotype was counted many times. From germline, CDR1 is MNHEY and CDR2 SMNVEV (reference sequence). The CDR3 runs to 19 residues. V dropped 3 bases and J dropped 0; count of bases not matched to a gene: 16. This sample comprised PBMCs, obtained at follow-up. This receptor was obtained from a female donor with early-stage non-small cell lung cancer. This sequence joins TRBV27 and TRBJ1-1; TRBD1 agrees at 7 bases. CDR3 region: CASSLVRNYRGLMNTEAFF. In nucleotides, the CDR3 is TGTGCCAGCAGTTTGGTTCGGAACTACAGGGGCCTAATGAACACTGAAGCTTTCTTT.